This T cell receptor beta chain was identified in a study of blood T cells in healthy people across ages. Whole-study results and caveats: Higher diversity and more naive CD4+ cells were features of long-lived donors, compared to aged donors.

The authors ran a second PCR of about 7 to 11 cycles using a sample-barcoded 5' primer and a J-beta primer mix. TCRdb analysed the 5' RACE reads with MiXCR anew, one entry per CDR3 protein. The data contain roughly 700,000 distinct CDR3 sequences, around a quarter of them singletons. Sample donors were healthy Caucasian individuals that came from Russia, aged roughly 6 to 95. In its sample, this clonotype was seen a few times. Its antigen is unknown. The CDR3 runs 13 residues. The germline V gene has CDR1 SNHLY and CDR2 FYNNEI. With 4 bases clipped from V and 11 bases from J, the junction kept 4 bases outside the gene matches. This sample also belongs to another study, concerning T cells of mothers and their children. Turning to that study: A few healthy Caucasian mothers, along with their six children, were the donors.

The TCR sequence derives from a boy between 10 and 17 years old in good health. Material for sequencing was blood. The gene calls are TRBV2 and TRBJ1-6, with TRBD1 matching 8 bases. In DNA, the CDR3 is TGTGCCAGCAGTGGACAGGGGATGCCACCCCTCCACTTT. It yields the protein CASSGQGMPPLHF.